These 14 T cell receptor beta chains were all obtained from the same sample, sequenced in a study of T-cell memory formation after mild COVID-19 (dated by TCRdb to the early 2020s). Library prep was done by 5' RACE. The data were produced on an Illumina NovaSeq 6000. The raw public data were reprocessed by TCRdb itself: fastp quality trimming at Q25, MiXCR clonotype calling, in-frame beta chains only. Rows are unified per CDR3 protein, each entry keeping the most common DNA and genes. This sample comprises under 200,000 distinct CDR3 sequences, around a tenth of them detected only once. The ten largest clones represent 3% to 4% of the sample. The sample consisted of PBMCs or a T cell subset sorted from them (not recorded which). The receptors were gathered from a man between 18 and 35 years old who had mild COVID-19 (a few samples of this study predate the infection). The sample titles of this study are shuffled in the database, so cell type and time point are left out; the donor was told from shared clones.

The chain joins TRBV2 to TRBJ2-1, with unresolved D. Germline-derived CDR1 and CDR2 are SNHLY and FYNNEI. The CDR3 length is 13 residues. Trimming took 4 bases from V and 4 from J, leaving 8 bases between them. This CDR3 reads CASSVGRYNEQFF. The CDR3, as DNA: TGTGCCAGCAGTGTGGGCAGGTACAATGAGCAGTTCTTC.

This chain links TRBV12-5 with TRBJ2-5, with D perhaps matching TRBD2 (6 bases). The CDR3 length is 13 residues. The V gene lost 6 bases and the J gene lost 1 base, with 9 bases spanning the gap. Per germline, CDR1 LGHNT and CDR2 FRNRAP. The chain's CDR3 is CASGSGVQETQYF. The CDR3 DNA is TGTGCTAGTGGGTCGGGGGTCCAAGAGACCCAGTACTTC.

This clonotype was observed a few times. The CDR3 loop is CSARQGQDDYGYTF. DNA of the CDR3: TGCAGTGCTAGACAGGGACAGGATGACTATGGCTACACCTTC. The chain links TRBV20-1 to TRBJ1-2, with 8 bases matching TRBD1. The CDR3 is 14 residues long. The germline V gene has CDR1 DFQATT and CDR2 SNEGSKA (reference sequence). The V segment lost 2 bases and the J segment 3 bases; nucleotides outside the gene matches: 5.

This chain uses TRBV20-1 with TRBJ1-6, with TRBD1 identical over 7 bases. The CDR3 extends over 12 amino acids. J lost 7 bases, V lost 6 bases, and 3 bases had no gene match. Germline V gene sequence: CDR1 DFQATT, CDR2 SNEGSKA (reference sequence). Written as DNA, the CDR3 is TGCAGTGCCAGACAGGGAAATTCACCCCTCCACTTT. This encodes CSARQGNSPLHF.

This clonotype has a handful of counts. The rearrangement uses TRBV6-6 and TRBJ1-1, with 7 bases fitting TRBD1. V lost 5 bases and J lost 4; bases outside the gene matches: 10. The CDR3 totals 15 residues. Germline lookup yields CDR1 MNHNY and CDR2 SVGAGI (reference sequence). The CDR3 region is CASSTVRGGLTEAFF. The DNA for the CDR3 is TGTGCCAGCAGTACCGTCCGAGGGGGCCTCACTGAAGCTTTCTTT.

The V gene is TRBV6-2 or TRBV6-3, the J gene TRBJ1-5, with 7 bases aligning to TRBD1. The CDR3 sequence is 17 residues long. J gave up 0 bases and V 4 bases, and 9 bases lay outside the gene matches. CDR1 and CDR2 (germline): MNHEY, SVGEGT. The CDR3 DNA reads TGTGCCAGCAGTTGGGGACAGAGCCTTCATAGCAATCAGCCCCAGCATTTT. This gives the protein CASSWGQSLHSNQPQHF.

This clonotype has only a few counts. This chain uses TRBV15 with TRBJ2-2; D not certain. Per germline, CDR1 LNHNV and CDR2 YYDKDF (reference sequence). The CDR3 runs to 16 residues. V lost 0 bases and J lost 1, with 9 bases in between. This chain's CDR3 is CATSREAPGNTGELFF. The CDR3 DNA sequence: TGTGCCACCAGCAGAGAAGCGCCAGGGAACACCGGGGAGCTGTTTTTT.

This clonotype was counted ten times or more. The rearrangement uses TRBV7-9 and TRBJ1-1; 9 bases are a match to TRBD1. Germline-derived CDR1 and CDR2 are SEHNR and FQNEAQ (reference sequence). The CDR3 runs to 14 residues. The V segment lost 4 bases and the J segment 5 bases; nucleotides outside the gene matches: 5. The CDR3 reads CASSYRGRGTEAFF. As DNA, the CDR3 is TGTGCCAGCAGCTACAGGGGGCGGGGTACTGAAGCTTTCTTT.

This clonotype has a handful of counts. The CDR3 bases are TGCGCCAGCAGCCAAGATAGGCTTCAGGGGATCTACGAGCAGTACTTC. As protein: CASSQDRLQGIYEQYF. The chain has TRBV4-3 and TRBJ2-7; weak D call: TRBD1 (6 bases). This CDR3 is 16 amino acids long. V gave up 0 bases and J gave up 3 bases, with 15 bases separating them. Germline V gives CDR1 LGHNA, CDR2 YSLEER.

V usage is TRBV12-3 or TRBV12-4 and J usage is TRBJ2-3; possibly TRBD1 or TRBD2 for D (5 bases each). The CDR3 length is 17 residues. Trimming pared 3 bases from V and 11 bases from J, leaving 27 bases between. The DNA of the CDR3 is TGTGCCAGCAGTTTTGAGGGGCTAACCTTCTCAGATACGCGGCAGTATTTT. Its translation is CASSFEGLTFSDTRQYF.

This clonotype appeared many times. The chain uses TRBV11-2 and TRBJ1-5; 8 bases agree with TRBD1. V gave up 5 bases and J gave up 6 bases; unmatched junction bases: 9. CDR3 length equals 15 residues. Looked up from germline, CDR1 is SGHAT and CDR2 is FQNNGV. CDR3 sequence: CASSLDRVSGQPQHF. Written as DNA, the CDR3 is TGTGCCAGCAGCCTGGACAGGGTATCAGGTCAGCCCCAGCATTTT. The variable domain in full, with the rest retrieved from reference TRBV11-2 and TRBJ1-5, is EAGVAQSPRYKIIEKRQSVAFWCNPISGHATLYWYQQILGQGPKLLIQFQNNGVVDDSQLPKDRFSAERLKGVDSTLKIQPAKLEDSAVYLCASSLDRVSGQPQHFGDGTRLSIL.

This clonotype has only a few counts. The V gene is TRBV5-1, the J gene TRBJ1-2; D unclear. From germline, CDR1 is SGHRS and CDR2 YFSETQ. The CDR3 runs 13 residues. The V and J ends lost 2 bases and 8 bases respectively, with 13 bases between them. CDR3 in amino acids: CASSFAELGGYTF. The CDR3 nucleotides are TGCGCCAGCAGCTTCGCGGAGTTGGGAGGCTACACCTTC.

The rearrangement joins TRBV4-1 to TRBJ1-4; TRBD1 matches 7 bases. The CDR3 loop spans 13 amino acids. Germline loops: CDR1 MGHRA, CDR2 YSYEKL. V shed 2 bases, J shed 10 bases, and the junction held 4 bases outside the gene matches. CDR3 bases: TGCGCCAGCAGCCAAACAGGGGAGGGAAAACTGTTTTTT. Encoded protein: CASSQTGEGKLFF.

J is TRBJ2-2 and V is TRBV6-6; 9 bases agree with TRBD1. The CDR3 is 16 amino acids. Germline V CDR1 and CDR2: MNHNY, SVGAGI (reference sequence). V lost 5 bases to trimming and J lost 6 bases; unmatched junction nucleotides: 10. The CDR3 nucleotides read TGTGCCAGCAGTGCCACCGGGACAGGGAGAGCCGGGGAGCTGTTTTTT. This translates into CASSATGTGRAGELFF.